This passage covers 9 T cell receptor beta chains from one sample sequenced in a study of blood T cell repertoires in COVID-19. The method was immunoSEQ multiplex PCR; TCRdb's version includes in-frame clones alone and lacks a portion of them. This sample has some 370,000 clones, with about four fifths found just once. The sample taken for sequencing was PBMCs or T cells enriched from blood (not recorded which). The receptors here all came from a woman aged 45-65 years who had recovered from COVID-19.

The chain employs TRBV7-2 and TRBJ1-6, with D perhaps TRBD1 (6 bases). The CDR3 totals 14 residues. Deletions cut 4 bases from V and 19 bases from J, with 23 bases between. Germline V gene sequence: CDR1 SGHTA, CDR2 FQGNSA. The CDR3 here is CASSSGVGAEKIHF. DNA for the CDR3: TGTGCCAGCAGCTCCGGGGTGGGGGCAGAAAAAATTCACTTT.

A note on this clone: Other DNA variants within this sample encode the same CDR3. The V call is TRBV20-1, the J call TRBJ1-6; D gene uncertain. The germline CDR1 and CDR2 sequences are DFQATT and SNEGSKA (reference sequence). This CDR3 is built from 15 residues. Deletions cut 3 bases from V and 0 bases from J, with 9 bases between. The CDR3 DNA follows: TGCAGTGCTAGTTATGGCAGCTCCTATAATTCACCCCTCCACTTT. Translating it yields CSASYGSSYNSPLHF.

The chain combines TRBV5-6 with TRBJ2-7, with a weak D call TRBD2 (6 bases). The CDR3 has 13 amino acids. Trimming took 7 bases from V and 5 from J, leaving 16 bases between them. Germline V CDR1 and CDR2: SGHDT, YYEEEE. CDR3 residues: CASAGWSVDEQYF. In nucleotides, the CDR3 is TGTGCCAGCGCGGGGTGGTCAGTGGACGAGCAGTACTTC. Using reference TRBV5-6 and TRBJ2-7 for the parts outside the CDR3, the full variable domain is DAGVTQSPTHLIKTRGQQVTLRCSPKSGHDTVSWYQQALGQGPQFIFQYYEEEERQRGNFPDRFSGHQFPNYSSELNVNALLLGDSALYLCASAGWSVDEQYFGPGTRLTVT.

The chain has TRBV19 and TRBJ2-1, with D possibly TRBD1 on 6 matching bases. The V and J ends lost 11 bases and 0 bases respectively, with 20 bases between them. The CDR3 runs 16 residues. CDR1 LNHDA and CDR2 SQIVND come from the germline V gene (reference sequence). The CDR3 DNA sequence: TGTGCCTCATCCTCCCTTGAGGGGGTCTCCTACAATGAGCAGTTCTTC. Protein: CASSSLEGVSYNEQFF.

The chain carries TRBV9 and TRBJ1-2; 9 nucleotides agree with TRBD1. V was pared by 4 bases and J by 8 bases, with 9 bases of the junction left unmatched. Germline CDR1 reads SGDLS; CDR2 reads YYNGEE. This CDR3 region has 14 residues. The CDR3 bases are TGTGCCAGCAGCACCGGTCCGGGACAGGGAGGCTACACCTTC. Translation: CASSTGPGQGGYTF.

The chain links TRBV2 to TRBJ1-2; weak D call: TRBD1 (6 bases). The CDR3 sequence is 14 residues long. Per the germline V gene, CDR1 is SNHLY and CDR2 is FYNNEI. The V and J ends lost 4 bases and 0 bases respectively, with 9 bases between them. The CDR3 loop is CASSGWDTNYGYTF. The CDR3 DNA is TGTGCCAGCAGTGGCTGGGACACTAACTATGGCTACACCTTC.

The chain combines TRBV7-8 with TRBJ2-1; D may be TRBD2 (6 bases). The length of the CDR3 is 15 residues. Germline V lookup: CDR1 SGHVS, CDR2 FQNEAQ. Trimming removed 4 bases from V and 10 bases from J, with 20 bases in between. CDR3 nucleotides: TGTGCCAGCAGCTCATGGCGGGGCCGGGTGGAAGAGCAGTTCTTC. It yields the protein CASSSWRGRVEEQFF.

This CDR3 is CASSRGTSGEVAELFF. The CDR3 DNA reads as TGTGCCAGCAGCCGTGGGACTAGCGGGGAAGTGGCGGAGCTGTTTTTT. The chain links TRBV6-2 or TRBV6-3 to TRBJ2-2; 13 bases are a match to TRBD2. Trimming took 6 bases from V and 10 from J; bases not matched to a gene: 11. Looked up from germline, CDR1 is MNHEY and CDR2 is SVGEGT. CDR3 size: 16 residues.

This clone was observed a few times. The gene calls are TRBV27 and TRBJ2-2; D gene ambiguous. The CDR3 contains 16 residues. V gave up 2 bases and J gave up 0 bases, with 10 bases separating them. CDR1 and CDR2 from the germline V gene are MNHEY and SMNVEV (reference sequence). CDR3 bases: TGTGCCAGCAGTTTACTCTTCACATCGAACACCGGGGAGCTGTTTTTT. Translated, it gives CASSLLFTSNTGELFF.